This T cell receptor beta chain comes out of a study of blood T cells in healthy people across ages. Study findings and constraints: Both naive CD4+ cell counts and diversity were greater in long-lived donors than in aged donors.

Trimming cost V 3 bases and J 8 bases, with 11 bases left between them. Germline CDR1 reads SQVTM; CDR2 reads ANQGSEA. The CDR3 extends over 12 amino acids. Drawing of peripheral blood yielded roughly 10 milliliters from each donor. The second PCR ran roughly 6 to 11 cycles with a sample-barcoded 5' primer and J-beta primers. TCRdb redid the calling of the 5' RACE reads with MiXCR, one entry per CDR3 protein. The sample lists over 500,000 distinct CDR3 sequences, under 65% occurring once. Ten or more counts support this clonotype. The antigen remains undetermined. The sample was blood. The clonotype was recovered from an elderly woman in good health. The chain couples TRBV29-1 to TRBJ2-1; D is perhaps TRBD1 or TRBD2 (6 bases each). The CDR3 reads CSVDEGGDEQFF. CDR3 bases: TGCAGCGTTGACGAGGGGGGCGATGAGCAGTTCTTC.